Listed below are T cell receptor beta chains from one sample, sequenced in a study of beta chain features in type 1 diabetes. Assay: immunoSEQ multiplex PCR; the TCRdb copy retains only in-frame clones and omits some. The table includes around 500,000 clones, about 30% detected once. Sequenced input: naive CD4+ T cells from blood. These TCRs come from a man aged 18 to 30 in good health. Both conserved end residues are part of each CDR3. Each record gives: J gene, clone size, V gene, D gene, CDR3 DNA, CDR3 protein. A D gene is named only where the DNA matches it firmly. A clone size is listed for some rows: how often the clone was seen (once, few, many), or a class if it is expanded.

>TRBJ2-1|-|TRBV30|TRBD2
TGTGCCTGGAGTTCTAGCGGGAGGGCCGGCAATGAGCAGTTCTTC
CAWSSSGRAGNEQFF
>TRBJ1-2|few|TRBV30|-
TGTGCCTGGAGAAACGGTTTTAACTATGGCTACACCTTC
CAWRNGFNYGYTF
>TRBJ2-2|-|TRBV7-3|TRBD1
TGTGCCAGCAGCTTGACAGGGACCGGTCGATCGCTGTTTTTT
CASSLTGTGRSLFF
>TRBJ2-1|-|TRBV6-1|-
TGTGCCAGCAGCGGACAGCAACTGTACAATGAGCAGTTCTTC
CASSGQQLYNEQFF
>TRBJ2-7|few|TRBV18|-
TGTGCCAGCTCAAACTCCTACGAGCAGTACTTC
CASSNSYEQYF
>TRBJ2-1|-|TRBV7-9|-
TGTGCCAGCAGCTCAGACTCCCACTCCTACAATGAGCAGTTCTTC
CASSSDSHSYNEQFF
>TRBJ2-1|few|TRBV9|TRBD1
TGTGCCAGCAGCGCAGACCCCCCGGGACAGGGGAACGAGCAGTTCTTC
CASSADPPGQGNEQFF
>TRBJ2-3|-|TRBV28|-
TGTGCCAGCACCGACCGGGGTCCAGATACGCAGTATTTT
CASTDRGPDTQYF
>TRBJ1-1|few|TRBV5-6|TRBD1
TGTGCCAGCAGCTTGGTCCAGGACAGGGTGACTGAAGCTTTCTTT
CASSLVQDRVTEAFF
>TRBJ2-5|-|TRBV7-9|TRBD1
TGTGCCAGCAGCACCGGACAGGGTCTCGAGACCCAGTACTTC
CASSTGQGLETQYF
>TRBJ2-7|-|TRBV7-3|-
TGTGCCAGCAGCCCACATGGACAGTTCTCCTACGAGCAGTACTTC
CASSPHGQFSYEQYF
>TRBJ2-2|few|TRBV7-6|-
TGTGCCAGCAGCCTAAACCAGGGGATCACCGGGGAGCTGTTTTTT
CASSLNQGITGELFF
>TRBJ1-2|-|TRBV11-2|-
TGTGCCAGCAGCTTAGATCGTAAGTCCGCTGATGGCTATGGCTACACCTTC
CASSLDRKSADGYGYTF
>TRBJ2-6|-|TRBV5-6|-
TGTGCCAGCAGCTTGGTGAGGGCTGGGGCCAACGTCCTGACTTTC
CASSLVRAGANVLTF
>TRBJ2-1|-|TRBV18|-
TGTGCCAGCTCACCCAACGACGGGAGAGATGAGCAGTTCTTC
CASSPNDGRDEQFF
>TRBJ1-2|few|TRBV29-1|TRBD1
TGCAGCGATGTTGACAGGGGATACTATGGCTACACCTTC
CSDVDRGYYGYTF
>TRBJ2-7|-|TRBV7-8|-
TGTGCCAGCAGCCTGAACGGCGAGCAGTACTTC
CASSLNGEQYF
>TRBJ2-1|-|TRBV4-1|-
TGCGCCAGCAGCGCCGAAAGAACGGGCAATGAGCAGTTCTTC
CASSAERTGNEQFF
>TRBJ1-3|-|TRBV30|-
TGTGCCTGGATGGGTAGGGGCTCTGGAAACACCATATATTTT
CAWMGRGSGNTIYF
>TRBJ2-3|few|TRBV30|TRBD1
TGTGCCTACAGCCCGGACAGGTCCACAGATACGCAGTATTTT
CAYSPDRSTDTQYF
>TRBJ2-3|-|TRBV20-1|-
TGCAGTGCTTCAGCAGATACGCAGTATTTT
CSASADTQYF
>TRBJ1-1|few|TRBV9|-
TGTGCCAGCAGCGTAATACAGGGAGAAGCTTTCTTT
CASSVIQGEAFF
>TRBJ2-2|-|TRBV9|TRBD2
TGTGCCAGCAGCGTAGCTAGCGGGTACACCGGGGAGCTGTTTTTT
CASSVASGYTGELFF